This TCR beta chain was sequenced during a study of cytomegalovirus exposure and HLA in healthy donors. The protocol was immunoSEQ multiplex PCR, while the TCRdb copy is restricted to in-frame clones and leaves out a portion. The sample includes a few hundred thousand clones, less than 90% of them seen just once. Trimming shortened V by 1 base and J by 7 bases, and 7 bases separated the two germline ends. This CDR3 has 13 amino acids. Germline values: CDR1 SGHDN, CDR2 FVKESK. The sample comprised PBMCs. This sequence originates from a man between 18 and 35 years old in good health and CMV-seropositive. The chain couples TRBV14 to TRBJ2-2; D unclear. The CDR3, as DNA: TGTGCCAGCAGCCAAGTTTATGGCGGGGAGCTGTTTTTT. This sequence encodes CASSQVYGGELFF.